The 9 T cell receptor beta chains listed next were all sequenced from one sample in a study of graft-versus-host responses after intestinal transplantation. The antigens these receptors bind are not known. Profiling relied on immunoSEQ multiplex PCR, and the TCRdb table lists in-frame clones only, not all of them. The sample lists more than 95,000 clones; 90% to 95% were seen once. The starting material was unstimulated CD4+ T cells sorted from spleen or lymph node cells, obtained before intestinal transplant. Receptors originate from a human donor who received an intestinal transplant.

As for this clone: A junction end diverges from the germline sequence, so it may reflect a read error. The chain is built from TRBV11-3 and TRBJ2-1, with D unresolved. Germline-derived CDR1 and CDR2 are SGHNT and YENEEA. This CDR3 region has 11 residues. CDR3 coding DNA: TGTGCCAGCAGCTTAGGAGGCCACCCAGTCTTC. It translates to CASSLGGHPVF. The variable domain in full, completed from reference TRBV11-3 and TRBJ2-1, reads EAGVVQSPRYKIIEKKQPVAFWCNPISGHNTLYWYLQNLGQGPELLIRYENEEAVDDSQLPKDRFSAERLKGVDSTLKIQPAELGDSAVYLCASSLGGHPVFGPGTRLTVL.

This clone has just one count. The chain carries TRBV27 and TRBJ1-6; TRBD1 aligns across 7 bases. This CDR3 is 17 amino acids long. V lost 1 base, J lost 5 bases, and 8 bases stayed unmatched. CDR1 and CDR2 from the germline V gene are MNHEY and SMNVEV (reference sequence). This CDR3 is CASSLYPPGQNNSPLHF. The CDR3 DNA follows: TGTGCCAGCAGTTTATACCCCCCGGGACAGAATAATTCACCCCTCCACTTT.

The genes are TRBV7-8 and TRBJ2-1, with a possible D match to TRBD1 (5 bases). Germline V gives CDR1 SGHVS, CDR2 FQNEAQ. The CDR3 runs to 16 residues. Trimming removed 1 base at V and 8 bases at J, with 18 bases between. The chain's CDR3 is CASSLERVPGSHEQFF. The CDR3 bases are TGTGCCAGCAGCTTAGAAAGGGTGCCAGGGTCTCATGAGCAGTTCTTC.

The chain has TRBV5-6 and TRBJ2-1; 9 positions match TRBD2. Germline V gene sequence: CDR1 SGHDT, CDR2 YYEEEE. CDR3 size: 19 residues. The trim removed 4 bases at V and 1 base at J, leaving 15 bases unmatched. DNA for the CDR3: TGTGCCAGCAGCGTAGGGCGGCGGGGGGGCCTGGGGTCCTACAATGAGCAGTTCTTC. It codes for CASSVGRRGGLGSYNEQFF.

This chain joins TRBV15 and TRBJ2-2; the D gene is possibly TRBD2 (6 bases). V was pared by 3 bases and J by 2 bases, with 10 bases between. This CDR3 is 15 amino acids long. Germline V gene data show CDR1 as LNHNV and CDR2 as YYDKDF (reference sequence). The CDR3 sequence is CATSSGGTNTGELFF. DNA for the CDR3: TGTGCCACCAGCAGCGGGGGAACCAACACCGGGGAGCTGTTTTTT.

The V call is TRBV6-1, the J call TRBJ2-2, with D perhaps matching TRBD2 (6 bases). The CDR3 has 15 residues. V lost 6 bases, J lost 4 bases, and 15 bases lay in between. Germline lookup yields CDR1 MNHNS and CDR2 SASEGT. CDR3 DNA sequence: TGTGCCAGCAGGGCTGTTGGAGCGGGCACCGGGGAGCTGTTTTTT. It translates to CASRAVGAGTGELFF.

This chain links TRBV18 with TRBJ1-5, with 7 positions matching TRBD1. The V and J ends lost 4 bases and 5 bases, in that order; junction bases with no gene match: 11. Germline CDR1 and CDR2: KGHSH and LQKENI. The CDR3 runs 16 residues. The CDR3 is CASSLTGSGDYQPQHF. The CDR3 region has the DNA TGTGCCAGCTCACTGACAGGGTCGGGGGATTATCAGCCCCAGCATTTT.

This chain connects TRBV29-1 to TRBJ2-3; no reliable D call. Germline CDR1 and CDR2: SQVTM and ANQGSEA. The V and J ends lost 4 bases and 1 base respectively, with 12 bases between them. The CDR3 is 14 amino acids. The CDR3 here is CSVVVRQGTDTQYF. Written as DNA, the CDR3 is TGCAGCGTTGTGGTCCGGCAGGGCACAGATACGCAGTATTTT.

The V call is TRBV6-5, the J call TRBJ1-5; a possible D gene is TRBD1 (5 bases). Germline-derived CDR1 and CDR2 are MNHEY and SVGAGI. Trimming left V 6 bases short and J 4 bases short, with 16 bases between. CDR3 length equals 15 residues. The CDR3 sequence: CASSPAGTPNQPQHF. As DNA, the CDR3 is TGTGCCAGCAGCCCCGCCGGGACTCCTAATCAGCCCCAGCATTTT.